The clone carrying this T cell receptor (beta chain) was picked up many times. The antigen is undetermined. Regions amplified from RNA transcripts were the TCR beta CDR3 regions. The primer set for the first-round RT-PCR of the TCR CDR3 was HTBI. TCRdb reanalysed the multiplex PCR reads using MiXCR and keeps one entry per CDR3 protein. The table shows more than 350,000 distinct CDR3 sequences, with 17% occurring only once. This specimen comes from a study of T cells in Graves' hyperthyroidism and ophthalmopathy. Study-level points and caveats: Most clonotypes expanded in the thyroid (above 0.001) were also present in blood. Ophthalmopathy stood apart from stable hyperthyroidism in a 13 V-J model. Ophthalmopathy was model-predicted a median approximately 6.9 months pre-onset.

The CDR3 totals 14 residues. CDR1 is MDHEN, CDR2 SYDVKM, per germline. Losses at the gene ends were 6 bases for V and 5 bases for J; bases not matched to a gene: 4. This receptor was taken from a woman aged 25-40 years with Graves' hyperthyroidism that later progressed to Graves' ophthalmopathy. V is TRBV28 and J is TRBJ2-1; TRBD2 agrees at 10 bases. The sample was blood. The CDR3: CASSEREGDNEQFF. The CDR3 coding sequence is TGTGCCAGCAGCGAGCGGGAGGGAGACAATGAGCAGTTCTTC.